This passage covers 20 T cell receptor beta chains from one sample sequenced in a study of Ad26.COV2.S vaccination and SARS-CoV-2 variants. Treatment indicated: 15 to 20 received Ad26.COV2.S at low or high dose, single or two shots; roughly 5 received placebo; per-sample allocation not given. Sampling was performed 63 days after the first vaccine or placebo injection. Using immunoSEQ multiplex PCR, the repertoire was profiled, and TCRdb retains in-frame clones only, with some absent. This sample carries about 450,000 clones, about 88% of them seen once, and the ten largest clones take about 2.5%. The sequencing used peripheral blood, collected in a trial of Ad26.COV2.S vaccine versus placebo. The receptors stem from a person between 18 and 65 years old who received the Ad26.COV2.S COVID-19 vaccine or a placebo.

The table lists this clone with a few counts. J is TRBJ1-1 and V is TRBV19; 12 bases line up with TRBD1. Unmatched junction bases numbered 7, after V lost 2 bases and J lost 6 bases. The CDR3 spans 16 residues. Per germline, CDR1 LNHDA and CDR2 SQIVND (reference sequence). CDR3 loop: CASSITPGQGAAEAFF. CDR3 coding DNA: TGTGCCAGTAGTATAACTCCGGGACAGGGGGCGGCTGAAGCTTTCTTT.

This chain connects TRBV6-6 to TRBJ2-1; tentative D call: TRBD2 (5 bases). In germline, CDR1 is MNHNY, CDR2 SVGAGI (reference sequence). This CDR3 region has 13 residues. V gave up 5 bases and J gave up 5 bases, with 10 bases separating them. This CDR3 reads CASSRVSDNEQFF. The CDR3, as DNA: TGTGCCAGCAGTAGGGTTAGCGACAATGAGCAGTTCTTC.

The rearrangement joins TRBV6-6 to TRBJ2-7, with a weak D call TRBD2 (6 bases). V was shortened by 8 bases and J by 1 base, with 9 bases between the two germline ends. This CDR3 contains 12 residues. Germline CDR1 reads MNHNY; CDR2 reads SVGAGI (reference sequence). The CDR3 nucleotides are TGTGCCAGCGGGGACTGGTCCTACGAGCAGTACTTC. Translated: CASGDWSYEQYF.

CDR3 sequence (DNA): TGTGCCAGCCGCGACTTAGTAGGGGATACGCAGTATTTT. Its translation: CASRDLVGDTQYF. This sequence joins TRBV7-8 and TRBJ2-3; the D is unclear. Germline values: CDR1 SGHVS, CDR2 FQNEAQ. This CDR3 is built from 13 residues. V lost 8 bases to trimming and J lost 6 bases, with 15 bases between them.

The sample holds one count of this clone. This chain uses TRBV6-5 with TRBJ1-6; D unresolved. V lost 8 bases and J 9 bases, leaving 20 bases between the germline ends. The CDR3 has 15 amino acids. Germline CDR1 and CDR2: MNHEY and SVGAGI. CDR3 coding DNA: TGTGCCAGCCGATCAACAAGGTACACTTTTTCACCCCTCCACTTT. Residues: CASRSTRYTFSPLHF.

CDR3: CASSLGDPSLGEAFF. Here the CDR3 DNA reads TGTGCCAGCAGCTTAGGGGACCCTAGTCTGGGTGAAGCTTTCTTT. V usage is TRBV7-9 and J usage is TRBJ1-1; D is perhaps TRBD1 (5 bases). Germline V gives CDR1 SEHNR, CDR2 FQNEAQ (reference sequence). The V and J ends lost 1 base and 7 bases respectively, with 16 bases between them. This CDR3 region has 15 residues.

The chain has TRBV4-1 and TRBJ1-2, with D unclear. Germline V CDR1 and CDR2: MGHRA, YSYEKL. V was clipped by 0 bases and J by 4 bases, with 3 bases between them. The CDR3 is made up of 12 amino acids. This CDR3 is CASSQDTYGYTF. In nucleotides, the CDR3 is TGCGCCAGCAGCCAAGACACCTATGGCTACACCTTC.

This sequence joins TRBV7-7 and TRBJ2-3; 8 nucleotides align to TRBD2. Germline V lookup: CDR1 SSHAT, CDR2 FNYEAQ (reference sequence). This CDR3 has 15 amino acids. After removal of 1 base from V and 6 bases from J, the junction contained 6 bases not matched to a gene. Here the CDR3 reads CASSLELAARDTQYF. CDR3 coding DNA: TGTGCCAGCAGCTTAGAACTAGCGGCGCGGGATACGCAGTATTTT.

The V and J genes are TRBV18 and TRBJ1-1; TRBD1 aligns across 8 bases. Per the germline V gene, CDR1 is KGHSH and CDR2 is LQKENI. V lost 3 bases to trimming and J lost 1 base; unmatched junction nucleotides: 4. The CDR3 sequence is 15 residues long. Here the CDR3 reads CASSPTTGANTEAFF. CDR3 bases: TGTGCCAGCTCACCTACGACAGGGGCGAACACTGAAGCTTTCTTT.

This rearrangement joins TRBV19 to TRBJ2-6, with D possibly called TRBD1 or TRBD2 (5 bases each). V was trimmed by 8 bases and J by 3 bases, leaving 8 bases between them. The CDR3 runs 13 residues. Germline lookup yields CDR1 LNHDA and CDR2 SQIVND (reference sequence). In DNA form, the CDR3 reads TGTGCCAGTCGGGGACGTGGGGCCAACGTCCTGACTTTC. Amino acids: CASRGRGANVLTF.

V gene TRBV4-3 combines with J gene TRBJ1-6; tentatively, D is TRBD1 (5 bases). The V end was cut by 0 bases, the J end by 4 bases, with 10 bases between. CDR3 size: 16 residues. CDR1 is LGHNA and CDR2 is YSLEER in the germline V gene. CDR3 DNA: TGCGCCAGCAGCCAAGAAAGGGGCCTTTATAATTCACCCCTCCACTTT. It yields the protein CASSQERGLYNSPLHF.

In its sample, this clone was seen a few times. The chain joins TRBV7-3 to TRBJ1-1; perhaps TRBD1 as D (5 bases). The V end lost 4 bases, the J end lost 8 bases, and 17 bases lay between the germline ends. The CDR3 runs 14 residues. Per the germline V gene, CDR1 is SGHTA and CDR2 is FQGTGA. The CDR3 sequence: CASSSRRTGTEAFF. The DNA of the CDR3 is TGTGCCAGCAGCTCAAGACGGACCGGGACCGAAGCTTTCTTT.

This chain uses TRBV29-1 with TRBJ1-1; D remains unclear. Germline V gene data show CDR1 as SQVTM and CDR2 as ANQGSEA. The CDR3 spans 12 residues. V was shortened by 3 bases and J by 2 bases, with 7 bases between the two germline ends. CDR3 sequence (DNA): TGCAGCGTTGAGAAGGGAAACACTGAAGCTTTCTTT. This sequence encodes CSVEKGNTEAFF.

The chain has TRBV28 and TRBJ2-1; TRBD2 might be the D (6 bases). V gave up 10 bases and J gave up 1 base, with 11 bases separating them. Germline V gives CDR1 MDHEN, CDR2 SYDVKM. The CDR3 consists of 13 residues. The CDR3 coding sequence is TGTGCCATAGCCCGGGGGTCCTACAATGAGCAGTTCTTC. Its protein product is CAIARGSYNEQFF.

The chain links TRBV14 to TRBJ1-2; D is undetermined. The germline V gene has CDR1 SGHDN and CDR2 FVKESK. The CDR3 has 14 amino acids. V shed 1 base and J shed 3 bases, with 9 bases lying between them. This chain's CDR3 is CASSQGGSDYGYTF. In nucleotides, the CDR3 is TGTGCCAGCAGCCAAGGAGGGTCGGACTATGGCTACACCTTC.

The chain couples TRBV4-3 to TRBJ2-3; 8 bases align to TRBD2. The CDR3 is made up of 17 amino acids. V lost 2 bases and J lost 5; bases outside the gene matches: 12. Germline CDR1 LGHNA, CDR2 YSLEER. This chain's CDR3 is CASSQYPPGTRVDTQYF. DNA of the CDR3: TGCGCCAGCAGCCAATATCCTCCAGGGACTAGAGTAGATACGCAGTATTTT.

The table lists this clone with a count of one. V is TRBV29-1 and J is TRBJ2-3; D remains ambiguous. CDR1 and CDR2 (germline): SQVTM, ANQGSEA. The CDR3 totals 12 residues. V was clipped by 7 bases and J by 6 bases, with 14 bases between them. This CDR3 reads CSGSIYGDTQYF. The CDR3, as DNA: TGCAGCGGGTCCATTTACGGGGATACGCAGTATTTT.

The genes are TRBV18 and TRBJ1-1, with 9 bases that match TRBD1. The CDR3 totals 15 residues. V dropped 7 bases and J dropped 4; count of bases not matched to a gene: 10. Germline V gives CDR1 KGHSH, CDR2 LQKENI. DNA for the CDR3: TGTGCCAGCTTGGCCGGGACAGGGTTGGGCACTGAAGCTTTCTTT. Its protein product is CASLAGTGLGTEAFF. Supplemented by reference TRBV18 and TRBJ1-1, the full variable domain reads NAGVMQNPRHLVRRRGQEARLRCSPMKGHSHVYWYRQLPEEGLKFMVYLQKENIIDESGMPKERFSAEFPKEGPSILRIQQVVRGDSAAYFCASLAGTGLGTEAFFGQGTRLTVV.

CDR3 region: CSVGNQRNTGELFF. Here the CDR3 DNA reads TGCAGCGTTGGTAACCAGAGGAACACCGGGGAGCTGTTTTTT. The genes are TRBV29-1 and TRBJ2-2; unclear D gene. The CDR3 has 14 residues. V was cut by 4 bases and J by 1 base, with 10 bases left in between. CDR1 and CDR2 from the germline V gene are SQVTM and ANQGSEA.

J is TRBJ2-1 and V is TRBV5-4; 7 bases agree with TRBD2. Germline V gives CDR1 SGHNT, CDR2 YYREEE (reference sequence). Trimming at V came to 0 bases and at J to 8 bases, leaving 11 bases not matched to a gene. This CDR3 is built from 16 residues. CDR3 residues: CASSLDVERGIDEQFF. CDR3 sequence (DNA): TGTGCCAGCAGCTTGGACGTCGAGCGGGGCATCGATGAGCAGTTCTTC.